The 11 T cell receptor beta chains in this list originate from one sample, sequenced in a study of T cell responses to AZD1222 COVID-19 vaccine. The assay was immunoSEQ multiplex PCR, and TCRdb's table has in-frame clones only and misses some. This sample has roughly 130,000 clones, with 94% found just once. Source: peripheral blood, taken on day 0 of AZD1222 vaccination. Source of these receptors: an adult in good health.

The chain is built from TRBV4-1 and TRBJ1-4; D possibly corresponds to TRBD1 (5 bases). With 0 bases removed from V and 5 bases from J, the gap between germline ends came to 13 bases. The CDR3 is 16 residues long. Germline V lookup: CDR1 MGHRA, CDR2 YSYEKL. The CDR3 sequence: CASSQDLIAGNEKLFF. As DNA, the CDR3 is TGCGCCAGCAGCCAAGATCTTATCGCAGGGAATGAAAAACTGTTTTTT.

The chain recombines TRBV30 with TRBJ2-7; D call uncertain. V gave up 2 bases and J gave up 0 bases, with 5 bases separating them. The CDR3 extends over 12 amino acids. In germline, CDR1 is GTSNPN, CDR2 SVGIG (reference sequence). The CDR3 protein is CAWSSLSYEQYF. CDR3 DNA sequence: TGTGCCTGGAGTAGTCTCTCCTACGAGCAGTACTTC.

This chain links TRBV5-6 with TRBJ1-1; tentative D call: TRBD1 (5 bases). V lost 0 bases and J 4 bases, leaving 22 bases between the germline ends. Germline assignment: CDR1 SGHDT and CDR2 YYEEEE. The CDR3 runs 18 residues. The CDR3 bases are TGTGCCAGCAGCTTGGGGCCTTCCCCCGCAGGGATGGTCACTGAAGCTTTCTTT. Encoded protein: CASSLGPSPAGMVTEAFF.

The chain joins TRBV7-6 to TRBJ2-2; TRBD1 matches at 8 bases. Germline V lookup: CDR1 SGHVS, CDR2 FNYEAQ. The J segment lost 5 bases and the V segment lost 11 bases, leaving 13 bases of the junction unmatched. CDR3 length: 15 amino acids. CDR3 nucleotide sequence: TGTGCCGGATCGGACAGGGCTGGGGGTACCGGGGAGCTGTTTTTT. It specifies CAGSDRAGGTGELFF.

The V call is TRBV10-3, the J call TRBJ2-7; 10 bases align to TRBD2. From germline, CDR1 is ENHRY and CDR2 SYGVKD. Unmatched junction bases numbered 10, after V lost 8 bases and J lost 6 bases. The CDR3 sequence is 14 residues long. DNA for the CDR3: TGTGCCATCCTCGGTGTAGCGGGAGGAAGCGAGCAGTACTTC. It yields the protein CAILGVAGGSEQYF.

CDR3 sequence reads: CASSLILPSGTSSYEQYF. For the CDR3, the DNA is TGTGCCAGCAGTTTAATTTTACCTAGCGGGACCAGCTCCTACGAGCAGTACTTC. The chain recombines TRBV28 with TRBJ2-7; 9 bases map to TRBD2. V dropped 2 bases and J dropped 0; count of bases not matched to a gene: 11. CDR1 and CDR2 from the germline V gene are MDHEN and SYDVKM. The CDR3 totals 18 residues. The full variable domain, its missing parts supplied by reference TRBV28 and TRBJ2-7, is DVKVTQSSRYLVKRTGEKVFLECVQDMDHENMFWYRQDPGLGLRLIYFSYDVKMKEKGDIPEGYSVSREKKERFSLILESASTNQTSMYLCASSLILPSGTSSYEQYFGPGTRLTVT.

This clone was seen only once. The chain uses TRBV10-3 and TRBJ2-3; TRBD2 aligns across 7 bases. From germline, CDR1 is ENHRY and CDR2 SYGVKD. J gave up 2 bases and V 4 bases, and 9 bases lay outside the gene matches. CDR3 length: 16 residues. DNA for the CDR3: TGTGCCATCAGTGGAGGAGGGAGGGCCTCCACAGATACGCAGTATTTT. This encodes CAISGGGRASTDTQYF.

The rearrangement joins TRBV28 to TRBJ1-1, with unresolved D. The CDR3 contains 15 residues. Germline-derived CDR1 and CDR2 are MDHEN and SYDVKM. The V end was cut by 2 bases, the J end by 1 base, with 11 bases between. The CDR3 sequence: CASSLKVGRNTEAFF. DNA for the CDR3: TGTGCCAGCAGTTTAAAGGTTGGCAGGAACACTGAAGCTTTCTTT.

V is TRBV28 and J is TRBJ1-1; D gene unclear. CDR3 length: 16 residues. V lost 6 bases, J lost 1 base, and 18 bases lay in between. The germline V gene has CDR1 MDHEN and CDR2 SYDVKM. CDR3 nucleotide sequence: TGTGCCAGCAGCCCCCCACCGGCGCGGAGGAACACTGAAGCTTTCTTT. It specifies CASSPPPARRNTEAFF. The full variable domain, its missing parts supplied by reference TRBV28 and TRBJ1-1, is DVKVTQSSRYLVKRTGEKVFLECVQDMDHENMFWYRQDPGLGLRLIYFSYDVKMKEKGDIPEGYSVSREKKERFSLILESASTNQTSMYLCASSPPPARRNTEAFFGQGTRLTVV.

This CDR3 reads CASSKGRGRTSGRSYEQYF. The CDR3, as DNA: TGTGCCAGCAGCAAAGGGAGGGGGAGGACTAGCGGTCGCTCCTACGAGCAGTACTTC. The rearrangement uses TRBV21-1 and TRBJ2-7; the table's TRBD2 call for D was not verified on the DNA. TRBV21-1 is recorded as a pseudogene. The CDR3 has 19 amino acids.

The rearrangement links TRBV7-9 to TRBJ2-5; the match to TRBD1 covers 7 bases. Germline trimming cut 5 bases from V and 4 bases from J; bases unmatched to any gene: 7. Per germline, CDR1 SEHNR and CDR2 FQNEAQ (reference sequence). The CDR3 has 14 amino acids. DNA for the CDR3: TGTGCCAGCAGCCGAGACAGGGATTCAGAGACCCAGTACTTC. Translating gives CASSRDRDSETQYF. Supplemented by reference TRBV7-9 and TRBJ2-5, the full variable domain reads DTGVSQNPRHKITKRGQNVTFRCDPISEHNRLYWYRQTLGQGPEFLTYFQNEAQLEKSRLLSDRFSAERPKGSFSTLEIQRTEQGDSAMYLCASSRDRDSETQYFGPGTRLLVL.